This T cell receptor beta chain appears in the sequencing data of a study of blood T cell repertoires in COVID-19. Sequenced by immunoSEQ multiplex PCR; TCRdb stores in-frame clones only, minus some. The sample consists of over 200,000 clones, about 88% of them appearing once. With V trimmed by 6 bases and J by 7 bases, 7 bases remained unmatched. The CDR3 has 14 amino acids. Germline V CDR1 and CDR2: MNHEY, SVGAGI. The sequenced sample was peripheral blood. This TCR was recovered from a man aged 40-49 years with active or convalescent COVID-19. The chain joins TRBV6-5 to TRBJ2-7, with 12 positions matching TRBD2. This CDR3 is CASRRLAGALEQYF. The CDR3 bases are TGTGCCAGCAGAAGACTAGCGGGGGCTTTGGAGCAGTACTTC.